The 20 T cell receptor beta chains below all came from one sample that was sequenced in a study of CD8 T cells in Susac syndrome. An input of roughly 0.5 to 1 ug of RNA was subjected to reverse transcription using random hexamers. TCRdb passed the immunoSEQ multiplex PCR reads through MiXCR, listing each CDR3 protein once. Of 150,000 to 200,000 distinct CDR3 sequences listed, about 94% were seen once; the top ten hold just over 0.13%. Material for sequencing was CD4+ T cells from PBMCs. The receptor set was obtained from a human donor in good health.

The chain couples TRBV10-3 to TRBJ2-7; 7 bases fit TRBD2. J was trimmed by 1 base and V by 4 bases; bases with no gene match: 7. Germline V gene sequence: CDR1 ENHRY, CDR2 SYGVKD. The CDR3 is 15 residues long. The chain's CDR3 is CAISGGSGSSYEQYF. CDR3 in DNA: TGTGCCATCAGTGGTGGTAGCGGGTCTTCCTACGAGCAGTACTTC.

The chain joins TRBV29-1 to TRBJ1-4, with D tentatively TRBD1 (5 bases). V was pared by 4 bases and J by 5 bases, with 17 bases between. Germline loops: CDR1 SQVTM, CDR2 ANQGSEA. There are 15 residues in the CDR3. The DNA of the CDR3 is TGCAGCGTTGCCGGGACGGGCACAAACAATGAAAAACTGTTTTTT. Translating gives CSVAGTGTNNEKLFF.

This clonotype has only one observation. The CDR3 is CASSVGQYQETQYF. Written as DNA, the CDR3 is TGTGCCAGCAGCGTAGGGCAGTACCAAGAGACCCAGTACTTC. This chain uses TRBV9 with TRBJ2-5; D uncertain. The germline V gene has CDR1 SGDLS and CDR2 YYNGEE. Between the trimmed V and J ends, which lost 0 bases and 0 bases, there was a span of 6 bases. This CDR3 is built from 14 residues. The entire variable domain, with the rest obtained from reference TRBV9 and TRBJ2-5, is as follows: DSGVTQTPKHLITATGQRVTLRCSPRSGDLSVYWYQQSLDQGLQFLIQYYNGEERAKGNILERFSAQQFPDLHSELNLSSLELGDSALYFCASSVGQYQETQYFGPGTRLLVL.

This chain's CDR3 is CASSGPGTISSGNTIYF. CDR3 bases: TGTGCCAGCAGCGGTCCCGGGACAATTTCATCTGGAAACACCATATATTTT. V is TRBV9 and J is TRBJ1-3, with TRBD1 as a possible D gene (6 bases). The germline V and J ends were trimmed by 3 bases and 1 base, with 17 bases remaining between them. Germline values: CDR1 SGDLS, CDR2 YYNGEE. CDR3 length: 17 amino acids.

V gene TRBV7-9 combines with J gene TRBJ2-3; the D call may be TRBD1 or TRBD2 (5 bases each). V lost 6 bases and J 0 bases, leaving 13 bases between the germline ends. Germline assignment: CDR1 SEHNR and CDR2 FQNEAQ (reference sequence). This CDR3 comprises 15 residues. CDR3 nucleotide sequence: TGTGCCAGCAGTTGGGACCCCACTAGCACAGATACGCAGTATTTT. This translates into CASSWDPTSTDTQYF.

This clonotype was recorded once. The V and J genes are TRBV9 and TRBJ2-7, with D unresolved. Trimming took 4 bases from V and 5 from J, leaving 16 bases between them. CDR1 is SGDLS, CDR2 YYNGEE, per germline. The CDR3 spans 14 residues. The CDR3 coding sequence is TGTGCCAGCAGCTTCGGGCGAGGTACCAACGAGCAGTACTTC. Translated, it gives CASSFGRGTNEQYF.

This chain uses TRBV19 with TRBJ2-1; no firm D call. Deletions cut 0 bases from V and 11 bases from J, with 8 bases between. This CDR3 is 12 amino acids long. CDR1 and CDR2 (germline): LNHDA, SQIVND (reference sequence). The CDR3: CASSIEGRKQFF. CDR3 bases: TGTGCCAGTAGTATAGAAGGGCGTAAGCAGTTCTTC.

This chain connects TRBV6-2 or TRBV6-3 to TRBJ2-1; no clear D. This CDR3 region has 12 residues. V lost 7 bases and J 4 bases, leaving 8 bases between the germline ends. Looked up from germline, CDR1 is MNHEY and CDR2 is SVGEGT. CDR3 coding DNA: TGTGCCAGCACGGGCCCGTACAATGAGCAGTTCTTC. Translated: CASTGPYNEQFF.

About this clonotype itself: At one of its ends the junction is not consistent with the germline gene, which may arise from a read error. The V and J genes are TRBV15 and TRBJ2-3; 9 bases are a match to TRBD2. This CDR3 is 18 amino acids long. From germline, CDR1 is LNHNV and CDR2 YYDKDF (reference sequence). CDR3 DNA sequence: TGTGCCACCAGCAGGTCGCGGGGGGGCGATTATAGCATAGATACGCAGTATTTT. Protein sequence: CATSRSRGGDYSIDTQYF.

The rearrangement uses TRBV12-3 or TRBV12-4 and TRBJ1-1; maybe TRBD1 (5 bases). Trimming took off 8 bases at V and 7 bases at J, with 20 bases between the two ends. The CDR3 length is 14 residues. CDR3 bases: TGTGCCAGCTCCAGCCGGGACGGAAGTCTTGAAGCTTTCTTT. As protein: CASSSRDGSLEAFF.

The chain couples TRBV7-9 to TRBJ1-1; tentative D call: TRBD1 (5 bases). The ends were cut back, 3 bases at V and 6 bases at J, with 5 bases in the middle. The CDR3 runs 11 residues. CDR1 is SEHNR, CDR2 FQNEAQ, per germline (reference sequence). The DNA for the CDR3 is TGTGCCAGCAGCTTCAGGGCTGAAGCTTTCTTT. It translates to CASSFRAEAFF.

The chain recombines TRBV21-1 with TRBJ2-3. TRBV21-1 is a known pseudogene. The CDR3 runs to 16 residues. CDR3 sequence: CASSKVQDLSTDTQYF. The CDR3 nucleotides are TGTGCCAGCAGCAAAGTTCAGGACCTAAGCACAGATACGCAGTATTTT.

The chain links TRBV7-3 to TRBJ1-1, with D possibly being TRBD1 (6 bases). V lost 5 bases and J lost 5, with 15 bases in between. Looked up from germline, CDR1 is SGHTA and CDR2 is FQGTGA. This CDR3 comprises 14 residues. The CDR3 loop reads CASSPLQGRTEAFF. The CDR3 DNA follows: TGTGCCAGCAGCCCCTTACAGGGAAGGACTGAAGCTTTCTTT.

V is TRBV4-1 and J is TRBJ2-7; 8 positions match TRBD1. This CDR3 spans 16 amino acids. The trim removed 5 bases at V and 7 bases at J, leaving 16 bases unmatched. CDR1 is MGHRA and CDR2 is YSYEKL in the germline V gene. CDR3 coding DNA: TGCGCCAGCAGCTCTAACTCCGCGACAGGGGCTGAAGAGCAGTACTTC. The encoded protein is CASSSNSATGAEEQYF.

This clonotype was detected a few times. The chain joins TRBV20-1 to TRBJ2-1, with D perhaps being TRBD1 or TRBD2 (5 bases each). Trimming removed 0 bases from V and 3 bases from J, with 15 bases in between. The CDR3 sequence is 16 residues long. Germline CDR1 DFQATT, CDR2 SNEGSKA (reference sequence). The CDR3 is CSARDQVAGSYNEQFF. The CDR3 nucleotides are TGCAGTGCTAGAGATCAGGTGGCAGGGAGCTACAATGAGCAGTTCTTC.

This chain links TRBV24-1 with TRBJ1-1, with D possibly being TRBD1 (6 bases). Trimming removed 1 base from V and 10 bases from J, with 9 bases in between. The CDR3 has 12 amino acids. Per germline, CDR1 KGHDR and CDR2 SFDVKD. The CDR3 protein is CATSDFGQRAFF. CDR3 coding DNA: TGTGCCACCAGTGATTTCGGACAGCGAGCTTTCTTT.

The chain is built from TRBV12-3 or TRBV12-4 and TRBJ2-5; tentative D call: TRBD1 (5 bases). V lost 2 bases and J lost 5, with 9 bases in between. This CDR3 comprises 13 residues. DNA for the CDR3: TGTGCCAGCAGTTTAAGGGGCGATGAGACCCAGTACTTC. This encodes CASSLRGDETQYF.

V and J are TRBV27 and TRBJ2-7; 9 nucleotides align to TRBD1. Germline loops: CDR1 MNHEY, CDR2 SMNVEV (reference sequence). Trimming cost V 5 bases and J 5 bases; bases outside gene matches: 10. The CDR3 spans 15 residues. The CDR3 region has the DNA TGTGCCAGCAGTACCTCCGGGACAGGGTACGACGAGCAGTACTTC. Translation gives CASSTSGTGYDEQYF.

This clonotype was detected only once. This chain uses TRBV20-1 with TRBJ1-1, with 7 bases aligning to TRBD1. Germline-derived CDR1 and CDR2 are DFQATT and SNEGSKA (reference sequence). Trimming at V came to 5 bases and at J to 7 bases, leaving 7 bases not matched to a gene. This CDR3 is built from 12 residues. The CDR3 DNA sequence: TGCAGTGCTCGTGACAGGGACTATGAAGCTTTCTTT. This sequence encodes CSARDRDYEAFF.

This clonotype came up a few times. V and J are TRBV6-1 and TRBJ2-7, with 9 positions matching TRBD1. The germline V gene has CDR1 MNHNS and CDR2 SASEGT. This CDR3 contains 12 residues. V was pared by 7 bases and J by 5 bases, with 3 bases of the junction left unmatched. The CDR3 DNA reads TGTGCCAGCACCGGGACAGGGAACGAGCAGTACTTC. Translating gives CASTGTGNEQYF.